This record looks at one TCR beta chain sequence and its context. V gave up 4 bases and J gave up 11 bases, with 18 bases separating them. This CDR3 contains 13 residues. CDR1 is SGHDT, CDR2 YYEEEE, per germline. These data are taken from a study of blood T cell repertoires in COVID-19. In the study overall: Both acute and convalescent COVID-19 samples were obtained from the United States, Italy and Spain.

Source study methods: Nucleated cell counts were estimated from reference gene primer amplification. Repertoires were generated with immunoSEQ multiplex PCR, while TCRdb's copy carries only in-frame clones and drops some. The DNA was the basis for D and trimming; V, J and clone size are from that table. The sample lists approximately 65,000 clones, 75% to 95% occurring once. Sequences were obtained from peripheral blood. The chain links TRBV5-6 to TRBJ1-1; D possibly corresponds to TRBD1 (5 bases). This clonotype originated in a woman aged 18-30 years with acute or convalescent COVID-19. CDR3 loop: CASSRGRGLSAFF. The CDR3 DNA reads as TGTGCCAGCAGCAGAGGGCGGGGACTGAGCGCTTTCTTT.